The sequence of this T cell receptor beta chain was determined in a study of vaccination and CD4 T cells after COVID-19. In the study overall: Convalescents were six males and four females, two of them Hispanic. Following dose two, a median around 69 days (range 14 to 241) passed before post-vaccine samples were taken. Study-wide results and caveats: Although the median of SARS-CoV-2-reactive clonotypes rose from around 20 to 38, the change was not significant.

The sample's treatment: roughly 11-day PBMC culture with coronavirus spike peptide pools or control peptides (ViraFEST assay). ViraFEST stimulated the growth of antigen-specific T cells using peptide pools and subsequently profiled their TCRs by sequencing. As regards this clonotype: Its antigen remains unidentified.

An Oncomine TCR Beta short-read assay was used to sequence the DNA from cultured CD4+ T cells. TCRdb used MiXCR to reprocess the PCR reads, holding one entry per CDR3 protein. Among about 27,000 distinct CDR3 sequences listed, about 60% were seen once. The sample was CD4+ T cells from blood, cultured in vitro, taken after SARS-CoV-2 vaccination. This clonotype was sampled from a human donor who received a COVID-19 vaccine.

The CDR3 sequence: CASSRTGVRTDTQYF. The DNA of the CDR3 is TGTGCCAGCAGTCGGACAGGGGTTCGCACAGATACGCAGTATTTT. This sequence joins TRBV6-1 and TRBJ2-3, with 9 nucleotides matching TRBD1. The ends lost 5 bases at V and 1 base at J; junction bases unmatched: 4. The CDR3 is made up of 15 amino acids. Germline loops: CDR1 MNHNS, CDR2 SASEGT.